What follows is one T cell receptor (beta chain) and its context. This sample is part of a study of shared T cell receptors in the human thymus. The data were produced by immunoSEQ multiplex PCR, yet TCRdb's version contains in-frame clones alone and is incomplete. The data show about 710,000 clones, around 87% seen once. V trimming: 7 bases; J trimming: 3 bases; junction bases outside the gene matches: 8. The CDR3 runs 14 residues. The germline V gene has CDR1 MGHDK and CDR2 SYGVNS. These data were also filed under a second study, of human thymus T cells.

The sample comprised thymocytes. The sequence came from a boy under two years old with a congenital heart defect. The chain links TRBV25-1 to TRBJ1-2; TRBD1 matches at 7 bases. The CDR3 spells CASTESGQDYGYTF. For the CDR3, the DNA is TGTGCCAGCACCGAAAGCGGACAGGACTATGGCTACACCTTC.